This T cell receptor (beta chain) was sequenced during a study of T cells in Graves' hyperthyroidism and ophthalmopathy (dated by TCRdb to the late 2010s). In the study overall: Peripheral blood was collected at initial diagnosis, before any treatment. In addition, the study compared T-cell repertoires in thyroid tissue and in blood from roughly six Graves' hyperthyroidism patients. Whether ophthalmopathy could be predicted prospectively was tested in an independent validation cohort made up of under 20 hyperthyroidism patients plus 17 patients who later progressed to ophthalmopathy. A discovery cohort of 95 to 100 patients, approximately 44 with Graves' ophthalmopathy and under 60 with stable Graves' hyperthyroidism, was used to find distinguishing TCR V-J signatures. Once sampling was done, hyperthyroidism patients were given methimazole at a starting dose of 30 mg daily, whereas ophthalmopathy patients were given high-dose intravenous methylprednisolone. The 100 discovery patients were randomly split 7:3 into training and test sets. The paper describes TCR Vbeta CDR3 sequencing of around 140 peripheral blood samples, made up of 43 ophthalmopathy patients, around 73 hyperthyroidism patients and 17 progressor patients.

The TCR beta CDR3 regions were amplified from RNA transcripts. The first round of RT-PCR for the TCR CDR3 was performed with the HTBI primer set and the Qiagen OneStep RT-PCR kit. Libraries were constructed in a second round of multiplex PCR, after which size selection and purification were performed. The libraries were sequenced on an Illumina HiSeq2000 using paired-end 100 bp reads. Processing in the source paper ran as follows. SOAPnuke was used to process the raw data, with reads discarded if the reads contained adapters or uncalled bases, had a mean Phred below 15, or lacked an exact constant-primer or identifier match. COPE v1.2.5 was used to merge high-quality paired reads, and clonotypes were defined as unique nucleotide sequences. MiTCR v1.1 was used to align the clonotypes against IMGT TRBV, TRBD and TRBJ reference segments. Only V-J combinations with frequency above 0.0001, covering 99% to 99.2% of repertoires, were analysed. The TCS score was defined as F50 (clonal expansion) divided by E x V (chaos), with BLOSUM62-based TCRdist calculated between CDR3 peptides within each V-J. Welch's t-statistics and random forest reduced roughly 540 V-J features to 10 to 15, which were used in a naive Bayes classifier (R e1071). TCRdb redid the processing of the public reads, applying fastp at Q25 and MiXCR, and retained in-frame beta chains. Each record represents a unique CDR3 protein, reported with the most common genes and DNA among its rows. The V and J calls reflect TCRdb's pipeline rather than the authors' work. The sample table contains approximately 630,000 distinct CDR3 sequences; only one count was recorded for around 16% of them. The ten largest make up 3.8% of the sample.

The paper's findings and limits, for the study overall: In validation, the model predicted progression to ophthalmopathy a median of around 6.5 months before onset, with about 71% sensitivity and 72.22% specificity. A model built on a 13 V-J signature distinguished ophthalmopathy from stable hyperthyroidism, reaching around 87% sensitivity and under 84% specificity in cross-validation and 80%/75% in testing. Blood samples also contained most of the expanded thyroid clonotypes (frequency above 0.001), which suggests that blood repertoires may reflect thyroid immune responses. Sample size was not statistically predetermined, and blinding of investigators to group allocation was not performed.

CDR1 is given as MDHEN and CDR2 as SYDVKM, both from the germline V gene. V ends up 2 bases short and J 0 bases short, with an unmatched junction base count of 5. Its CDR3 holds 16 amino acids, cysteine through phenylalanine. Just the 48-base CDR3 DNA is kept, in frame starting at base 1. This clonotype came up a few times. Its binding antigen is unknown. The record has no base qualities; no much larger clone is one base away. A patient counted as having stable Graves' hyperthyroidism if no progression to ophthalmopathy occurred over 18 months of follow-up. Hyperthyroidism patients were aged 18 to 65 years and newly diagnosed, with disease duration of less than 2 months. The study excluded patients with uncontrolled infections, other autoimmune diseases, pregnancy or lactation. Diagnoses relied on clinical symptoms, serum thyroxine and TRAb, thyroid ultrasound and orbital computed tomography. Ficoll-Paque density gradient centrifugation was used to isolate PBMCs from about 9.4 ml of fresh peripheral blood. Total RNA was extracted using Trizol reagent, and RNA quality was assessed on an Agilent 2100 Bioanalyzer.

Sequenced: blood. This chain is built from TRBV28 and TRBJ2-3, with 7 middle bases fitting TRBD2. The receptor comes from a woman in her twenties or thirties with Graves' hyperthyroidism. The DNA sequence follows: TGTGCCAGCAGTTTACCGGCTAGCGGTAGCACAGATACGCAGTATTTT. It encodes CASSLPASGSTDTQYF. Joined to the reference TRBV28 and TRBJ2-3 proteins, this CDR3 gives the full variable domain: DVKVTQSSRYLVKRTGEKVFLECVQDMDHENMFWYRQDPGLGLRLIYFSYDVKMKEKGDIPEGYSVSREKKERFSLILESASTNQTSMYLCASSLPASGSTDTQYFGPGTRLTVL.